This TCR beta chain was sequenced in a study of metastatic and nonmetastatic thyroid tumors. For the study at large: The study looked at repertoires side by side in blood and in tumor or nodule tissue from malignant and benign thyroid patients.

All patients reached thyroid surgery having received no treatment beforehand. Germline assignment: CDR1 MDHEN and CDR2 SYDVKM. The CDR3 spans 11 residues. The V end lost 5 bases, the J end lost 5 bases, and 4 bases lay between the germline ends. There are many counts of this clone. Its antigen is still unknown. TCRdb re-clonotyped the PCR reads via MiXCR. Here the sample spans about 16,000 clones, 25% to 30% being singletons. Study-level findings and limits: For both blood and tumor, malignant thyroid tumors reportedly showed significantly higher TCR beta diversity than benign nodules did.

The receptor comes from a male donor with papillary thyroid cancer or a benign thyroid nodule (not recorded which). Some clones in this sample may be carry-over from other donors' samples. This chain joins TRBV28 and TRBJ1-5; D remains unclear. The sample taken for sequencing was tumor tissue. Written as DNA, the CDR3 is TGTGCCAGCAGTGGGTATCAGCCCCAGCATTTT. The encoded protein is CASSGYQPQHF.